The 32 T cell receptor beta chains below were found in one sample sequenced in a study of T cells in women clearing cervical HPV infection (dated by TCRdb to 2016 to 2019). The library relied on the immunoSEQ multiplex PCR assay. The source is immuneACCESS, and TCRdb retained only in-frame sequences with V and J called. Part of the clones is not carried over; for the studies checked, unresolved V genes explain less than half of this, and the remainder is unexplained. This specimen's table enumerates approximately 30,000 clones. Together, the top ten hold 3.7% of the sample. Sequencing used blood buffy coat. The receptors shown here come from a woman aged 18 to 69 with a cervical HPV16 infection that either progressed to CIN3+ or cleared (not recorded which).

Details on this clone: The sequenced fragment ends 3 residues before the CDR3 boundary, so the rest is inferred from the germline J gene. J is TRBJ2-6 and V is TRBV7-3, with TRBD1 matching over 10 bases. The J segment lost 0 bases and the V segment lost 5 bases, leaving 13 bases of the junction unmatched. CDR3 length: 20 residues. Germline CDR1 and CDR2: SGHTA and FQGTGA. CDR3 loop: CASSVRVPGQGSSGANVLTF. The covered CDR3 bases are TGTGCCAGCAGCGTAAGAGTTCCGGGACAGGGGAGCTCTGGGGCCAACGTC. Variable domain in full (rest from reference TRBV7-3 and TRBJ2-6): GAGVSQTPSNKVTEKGKYVELRCDPISGHTALYWYRQSLGQGPEFLIYFQGTGAADDSGLPNDRFFAVRPEGSVSTLKIQRTERGDSAVYLCASSVRVPGQGSSGANVLTFGAGSRLTVL.

A note on this clone: The CDR3 is cut off 3 residues early in the read; its end comes from the germline J gene. The J gene is TRBJ1-2, the V gene TRBV6-1; possibly TRBD1 for D (6 bases). Between the trimmed V and J ends, which lost 6 bases and 4 bases, there was a span of 18 bases. CDR1 is MNHNS, CDR2 SASEGT, per germline. This CDR3 contains 15 residues. The CDR3 DNA, read in part, is TGTGCCAGCAGCGAAAGGCAGGGGCCGGGCTATGGC. Its translation: CASSERQGPGYG. The CDR3 in full is CASSERQGPGYGYTF.

In regard to this clone: The read falls 3 residues short of the CDR3 end, and the missing part is taken from the germline J gene. This sequence joins TRBV6-1 and TRBJ1-5; 9 bases agree with TRBD1. The CDR3 has 15 amino acids. J lost 6 bases, V lost 4 bases, and 7 bases had no gene match. Per germline, CDR1 MNHNS and CDR2 SASEGT. The sequenced CDR3 bases are TGTGCCAGCAGTGCTCGGACAGGGGAGCCTCAGCCC. Protein product: CASSARTGEPQP. The CDR3, in full, reads CASSARTGEPQPQHF.

With regard to this clone: The read falls 3 residues short of the CDR3 end, and the missing part is taken from the germline J gene. The genes are TRBV20-1 and TRBJ1-1, with D possibly TRBD1 on 6 matching bases. Germline V lookup: CDR1 DFQATT, CDR2 SNEGSKA (reference sequence). V lost 5 bases and J 3 bases, leaving 13 bases between the germline ends. The CDR3 runs to 13 residues. The CDR3 here is CSAGTGMDTEAFF. The sequenced part of the CDR3 DNA is TGCAGTGCTGGAACAGGGATGGACACTGAA.

With respect to this clone: Read coverage stops 3 residues before the CDR3 terminus; the germline J gene supplies the remainder. This rearrangement joins TRBV6-1 to TRBJ2-1, with TRBD1 matching over 9 bases. This CDR3 has 15 residues. Trimming cost V 4 bases and J 3 bases; bases outside gene matches: 4. The V gene's germline CDR1 is MNHNS and CDR2 SASEGT. The covered CDR3 bases are TGTGCCAGCAGTGCCCGGGACAGGGACTACAATGAG. Protein sequence: CASSARDRDYNE. The entire CDR3 protein is CASSARDRDYNEQFF.

For this clone: The read gets to within 3 residues of the CDR3 end, and the germline J gene fills in the rest. This chain joins TRBV5-4 and TRBJ2-1; D might be TRBD1 or TRBD2, each matching 6 bases. Per germline, CDR1 SGHNT and CDR2 YYREEE (reference sequence). The ends were cut back, 4 bases at V and 6 bases at J, with 11 bases in the middle. The CDR3 totals 13 residues. The covered CDR3 bases are TGTGCCAGCAGCATACAGGGAGGCAATGAG. Translating it yields CASSIQGGNE. In full, the CDR3 reads CASSIQGGNEQFF.

Regarding this clone: The read terminates 3 residues ahead of where the CDR3 ends, so the germline J gene completes it. This rearrangement joins TRBV5-6 to TRBJ2-7, with 9 bases aligning to TRBD1. V lost 0 bases and J lost 6; bases outside the gene matches: 4. Germline CDR1 and CDR2: SGHDT and YYEEEE. The CDR3 extends over 14 amino acids. The CDR3 reads CASSLGTGEGEQYF. The CDR3 bases that were read are TGTGCCAGCAGCTTGGGGACAGGGGAGGGCGAG.

Remarks on this clone: The sequence runs out 3 residues before the end of the CDR3; the remainder is reconstructed from the germline J gene. The genes are TRBV5-1 and TRBJ1-2; TRBD1 is a possible D gene (6 bases). The V end lost 1 base, the J end lost 4 bases, and 14 bases lay between the germline ends. Germline V gene sequence: CDR1 SGHRS, CDR2 YFSETQ. The CDR3 consists of 15 residues. CDR3 DNA (partial): TGCGCCAGCAGCTTGCTCTTCAGGGGAACCTATGGC. Its translation: CASSLLFRGTYG. The CDR3 in its entirety is CASSLLFRGTYGYTF.

Worth noting for this clone: The read ends 3 residues before the CDR3 terminus; that terminus is restored from the germline J gene. J is TRBJ2-3 and V is TRBV7-3; no clear D gene. This CDR3 contains 14 residues. Trimming stripped 5 bases from V and 4 bases from J, with 13 bases between. From germline, CDR1 is SGHTA and CDR2 FQGTGA. This CDR3 is CASSPLGLPDTQYF. CDR3 bases read: TGTGCCAGCAGCCCCCTAGGCCTCCCAGATACG.

In the case of this clone: From the germline J gene comes the end of the CDR3, since the read stops 3 residues before it. The chain has TRBV20-1 and TRBJ2-1; weak D call: TRBD2 (7 bases). Trimming left V 3 bases short and J 7 bases short, with 19 bases between. The CDR3 extends over 15 amino acids. From germline, CDR1 is DFQATT and CDR2 SNEGSKA (reference sequence). The CDR3 bases that were read are TGCAGTGCTAGGGGGGGGTGGGGGCTAGGGAATGAG. It specifies CSARGGWGLGNE. The complete CDR3 protein is CSARGGWGLGNEQFF.

Points on this clone: The missing CDR3 end, 3 residues past where the read stops, is filled in from the germline J gene. The chain joins TRBV7-3 to TRBJ1-1, with TRBD1 identical over 12 bases. The trim removed 5 bases at V and 0 bases at J, leaving 4 bases unmatched. In germline, CDR1 is SGHTA, CDR2 FQGTGA. The CDR3 runs 16 residues. The part of the CDR3 DNA that was read is TGTGCCAGCAGCCCGGGGACAGGGGGCATGAACACTGAA. Its translation: CASSPGTGGMNTE. The complete CDR3 sequence is CASSPGTGGMNTEAFF.

Concerning this clone: The read gets to within 3 residues of the CDR3 end, and the germline J gene fills in the rest. The gene calls are TRBV20-1 and TRBJ2-6; 8 nucleotides align to TRBD1. V was clipped by 7 bases and J by 3 bases; unmatched bases: 5. The CDR3 is 14 residues long. Germline V CDR1 and CDR2: DFQATT, SNEGSKA (reference sequence). The covered CDR3 bases are TGCAGTGTGGACAGGGTGGGTGGGGCCAACGTC. Its protein is CSVDRVGGANV. The CDR3, in full, reads CSVDRVGGANVLTF.

Worth noting for this clone: From the germline J gene comes the end of the CDR3, since the read stops 3 residues before it. This chain joins TRBV20-1 and TRBJ2-3; 8 positions agree with TRBD1. CDR1 is DFQATT, CDR2 SNEGSKA, per germline (reference sequence). The CDR3 extends over 14 amino acids. V shed 1 base, J shed 4 bases, and the junction held 4 bases outside the gene matches. The CDR3 DNA, read in part, is TGCAGTGCTAGAGCCGGACAGGGAGCAGATACG. Encoded protein: CSARAGQGADT. The full CDR3 reads CSARAGQGADTQYF.

By frequency, this clone is medium-sized (0.01 to 0.1%). The read comes to an end 3 residues before the CDR3 does, leaving the germline J gene to fill in the end. The chain links TRBV13 to TRBJ2-1; tentatively, D is TRBD2 (5 bases). Trimming cost V 5 bases and J 7 bases, with 12 bases left between them. This CDR3 has 13 amino acids. Looked up from germline, CDR1 is PRHDT and CDR2 is FYEKMQ (reference sequence). The CDR3 sequence: CASSVSEGNEQFF. Partial CDR3 DNA: TGTGCCAGCAGCGTTAGCGAGGGTAATGAG.

With regard to this clone: Read sequence stops 3 residues before the CDR3 end, and the germline J gene provides the missing end. J is TRBJ1-5 and V is TRBV28, with D perhaps TRBD1 (6 bases). V was pared by 6 bases and J by 8 bases, with 17 bases between. The length of the CDR3 is 14 residues. Per germline, CDR1 MDHEN and CDR2 SYDVKM. The covered CDR3 bases are TGTGCCAGCAGCCCGTCAGGGGACGGTAAGCCC. It yields the protein CASSPSGDGKP. The whole CDR3 sequence reads CASSPSGDGKPQHF.

As for this clone: The missing CDR3 end, 3 residues past where the read stops, is filled in from the germline J gene. The chain is built from TRBV13 and TRBJ2-2, with D perhaps matching TRBD1 (7 bases). The V gene lost 0 bases and the J gene lost 4 bases, with 18 bases spanning the gap. Germline V gene data show CDR1 as PRHDT and CDR2 as FYEKMQ (reference sequence). The CDR3 runs 18 residues. CDR3 DNA, as far as it was read: TGTGCCAGCAGCTTAGGCCGTGTGGCAGGGGGGAGCACCGGGGAG. Amino acids: CASSLGRVAGGSTGE. In full, the CDR3 reads CASSLGRVAGGSTGELFF.

A remark on this clone: Read coverage stops 3 residues before the CDR3 terminus; the germline J gene supplies the remainder. V is TRBV5-1 and J is TRBJ2-7; 8 bases are a match to TRBD2. Germline assignment: CDR1 SGHRS and CDR2 YFSETQ. The CDR3 consists of 15 residues. The junction had 6 bases not matched to a gene; V was cut back by 0 bases and J by 4 bases. Partial CDR3 DNA: TGCGCCAGCAGCTTGGCTATGAGCGGGGGATACGAG. The encoded protein is CASSLAMSGGYE. The CDR3 reads in full as CASSLAMSGGYEQYF. The variable domain in full, with the rest retrieved from reference TRBV5-1 and TRBJ2-7, is KAGVTQTPRYLIKTRGQQVTLSCSPISGHRSVSWYQQTPGQGLQFLFEYFSETQRNKGNFPGRFSGRQFSNSRSEMNVSTLELGDSALYLCASSLAMSGGYEQYFGPGTRLTVT.

Regarding this clone: The read finishes 3 residues shy of the CDR3 end, and the germline J gene is used to complete it. The V call is TRBV4-1, the J call TRBJ2-7; 7 nucleotides line up with TRBD2. In germline, CDR1 is MGHRA, CDR2 YSYEKL. The CDR3 contains 17 residues. The V and J ends lost 1 base and 6 bases, in that order; junction bases with no gene match: 15. CDR3 loop: CASSQGQSGLGSSEQYF. The CDR3 DNA, read in part, is TGCGCCAGCAGCCAAGGGCAGAGCGGACTAGGATCTAGCGAG.

With respect to this clone: The read falls 3 residues short of the CDR3 end, and the missing part is taken from the germline J gene. The J gene is TRBJ2-4, the V gene TRBV7-3; 8 nucleotides agree with TRBD1. This CDR3 has 17 amino acids. V was pared by 2 bases and J by 3 bases, with 9 bases of the junction left unmatched. Per germline, CDR1 SGHTA and CDR2 FQGTGA. This CDR3 is CASSLQGPTGGKNIQYF. The CDR3 DNA, read in part, is TGTGCCAGCAGCTTACAGGGCCCCACAGGGGGCAAAAACATT.

Concerning this clone: The DNA ends 3 residues before the CDR3 does, and the rest of the CDR3 is filled in from the germline J gene. The J gene is TRBJ2-2, the V gene TRBV5-1; 8 nucleotides match TRBD1. The germline V gene encodes CDR1 SGHRS and CDR2 YFSETQ. The CDR3 contains 14 residues. The CDR3 here is CASSLQGADEKLFF. CDR3 DNA, as far as it was read: TGCGCCAGCAGCTTGCAGGGGGCGGATGAAAAG. Variable domain in full (rest from reference TRBV5-1 and TRBJ2-2): KAGVTQTPRYLIKTRGQQVTLSCSPISGHRSVSWYQQTPGQGLQFLFEYFSETQRNKGNFPGRFSGRQFSNSRSEMNVSTLELGDSALYLCASSLQGADEKLFFGEGSRLTVL.

Note on this clone: The read stops 3 residues short of the end of the CDR3; the missing end is completed from the germline J gene. The chain uses TRBV6-4 and TRBJ1-5; D is unresolved. The CDR3 spans 13 residues. The V gene lost 5 bases and the J gene lost 3 bases, with 8 bases spanning the gap. CDR1 and CDR2 from the germline V gene are MRHNA and SNTAGT. CDR3 sequence reads: CASSPGDNQPQHF. Incomplete CDR3 DNA: TGTGCCAGCAGTCCCGGGGACAATCAGCCC.

For this clone: The sequence runs out 3 residues before the end of the CDR3; the remainder is reconstructed from the germline J gene. This chain connects TRBV20-1 to TRBJ1-4; TRBD1 aligns across 9 bases. Per germline, CDR1 DFQATT and CDR2 SNEGSKA (reference sequence). This CDR3 has 18 amino acids. The sequenced CDR3 bases are TGCAGTGCTAGATTAGTACAGGGGGCCAGAAGCTATAATTCACCA. Residues: CSARLVQGARSYNSP. The entire CDR3 protein is CSARLVQGARSYNSPLFF.

Regarding this clone: The sequence runs out 3 residues before the end of the CDR3; the remainder is reconstructed from the germline J gene. V is TRBV20-1 and J is TRBJ2-5; 7 bases are shared with TRBD2. CDR1 DFQATT and CDR2 SNEGSKA come from the germline V gene (reference sequence). This CDR3 region has 13 residues. V lost 4 bases to trimming and J lost 4 bases; unmatched junction nucleotides: 6. The CDR3 reads CSATGGSGETQYF. Incomplete CDR3 DNA: TGCAGTGCTACCGGGGGGTCAGGAGAGACC.

With respect to this clone: The read gets to within 3 residues of the CDR3 end, and the germline J gene fills in the rest. This sequence joins TRBV2 and TRBJ1-5, with TRBD1 matching over 9 bases. CDR1 SNHLY and CDR2 FYNNEI come from the germline V gene. This CDR3 comprises 14 residues. The ends lost 7 bases at V and 4 bases at J; junction bases unmatched: 5. This CDR3 is CASTKTGGNQPQHF. The sequenced part of the CDR3 DNA is TGTGCCAGCACCAAGACAGGGGGAAATCAGCCC.

In regard to this clone: Coverage ceases 3 residues before the CDR3 finishes, and the germline J gene fills in the end. V gene TRBV19 combines with J gene TRBJ2-7; tentatively, D is TRBD1 or TRBD2 (6 bases each). The CDR3 is 15 amino acids. Trimming took 4 bases from V and 2 from J, leaving 15 bases between them. Germline V lookup: CDR1 LNHDA, CDR2 SQIVND (reference sequence). CDR3 DNA, as far as it was read: TGTGCCAGTAGTACGACAGGAGGGGATCCCTACGAG. As protein: CASSTTGGDPYE. The CDR3 as a whole reads CASSTTGGDPYEQYF.

Turning to this clone: The read falls 3 residues short of the CDR3 end, and the missing part is taken from the germline J gene. The rearrangement uses TRBV9 and TRBJ2-7; 9 bases align to TRBD1. J gave up 0 bases and V 2 bases, and 3 bases lay outside the gene matches. Germline-derived CDR1 and CDR2 are SGDLS and YYNGEE. The CDR3 sequence is 15 residues long. Partial CDR3 DNA: TGTGCCAGCAGCGTCGGACAGGGGAACTCCTACGAG. Translated: CASSVGQGNSYE. The CDR3 in its entirety is CASSVGQGNSYEQYF.

Of note for this clone: The read gets to within 3 residues of the CDR3 end, and the germline J gene fills in the rest. V and J are TRBV5-1 and TRBJ1-5, with D perhaps matching TRBD1 (5 bases). The CDR3 runs 15 residues. The V gene lost 0 bases and the J gene lost 4 bases, with 11 bases spanning the gap. The germline V gene has CDR1 SGHRS and CDR2 YFSETQ. Incomplete CDR3 DNA: TGCGCCAGCAGCTTGGAGGGGTGGGAAAATCAGCCC. Translated, it gives CASSLEGWENQP. The complete CDR3 reads CASSLEGWENQPQHF.

On this clone itself: A read error may produce the germline difference seen at one junction end. With the read ending 3 residues before the CDR3 end, the germline J gene is used to fill in that end. The rearrangement uses TRBV23-1 and TRBJ2-7, with 8 bases identical to TRBD1. TRBV23-1 is reported as an ORF; its role is uncertain. The CDR3 has 15 residues. The sequenced CDR3 bases are TGCGCCAGCCAAAATGGGACAGGACTCTCCTCCGAG. Translated, it gives CASQNGTGLSSE. The whole CDR3 protein is CASQNGTGLSSEQYF.

Points on this clone: The read ends 3 residues early relative to the CDR3; the germline J gene fills the gap. The rearrangement joins TRBV11-1 to TRBJ1-1; D is unresolved. The CDR3 covers 12 residues. With 6 bases removed from V and 1 base from J, the gap between germline ends came to 6 bases. Germline loops: CDR1 SGHAT, CDR2 FQDESV (reference sequence). The CDR3 region is CASREGNTEAFF. Partial CDR3 DNA: TGTGCCAGCAGGGAGGGGAACACTGAA.

In regard to this clone: Read sequence stops 3 residues before the CDR3 end, and the germline J gene provides the missing end. The V call is TRBV27, the J call TRBJ2-1, with TRBD2 identical over 12 bases. CDR1 and CDR2 from the germline V gene are MNHEY and SMNVEV (reference sequence). The length of the CDR3 is 16 residues. Trimming at V came to 4 bases and at J to 4 bases, leaving 5 bases not matched to a gene. The CDR3 sequence: CASSSLAGGPYNEQFF. CDR3 DNA (partial): TGTGCCAGCAGTTCCCTAGCGGGGGGGCCTTACAATGAG.

CDR3 DNA, as far as it was read: TGTGCCATCGCGGGGGCAGGGTTAGGTGAG. Residues: CAIAGAGLGE. The complete CDR3 reads CAIAGAGLGEQFF. V usage is TRBV19 and J usage is TRBJ2-1; TRBD2 is a possible D gene (7 bases). The CDR3 end is not reached by the read, which stops 3 residues before it; the germline J gene fills it in. Looked up from germline, CDR1 is LNHDA and CDR2 is SQIVND (reference sequence). Trimming shortened V by 10 bases and J by 9 bases, and 19 bases separated the two germline ends. The CDR3 totals 13 residues.

Regarding this clone: With the read ending 3 residues before the CDR3 end, the germline J gene is used to fill in that end. The V and J genes are TRBV6-2 or TRBV6-3 and TRBJ2-3, with 15 bases aligning to TRBD2. There are 14 residues in the CDR3. Germline V CDR1 and CDR2: MNHEY, SVGEGT. With V trimmed by 8 bases and J by 3 bases, 0 bases remained unmatched. This CDR3 reads CASGLAGGTDTQYF. The covered CDR3 bases are TGTGCCAGCGGACTAGCGGGGGGGACAGATACG.